The 32 T cell receptor beta chains reported below all come from one sample, sequenced in a study of early stage breast cancer tumors. Libraries were prepared by immunoSEQ multiplex PCR; TCRdb keeps only in-frame clonotypes and omits some of them. In the table there are around 5,000 clones, around 64% of which are singletons. The sequencing input was breast tumor tissue. The receptors derive from a person aged 45 to 59 with breast cancer.

The chain employs TRBV10-3 and TRBJ2-2, with 12 bases that match TRBD2. The V gene's germline CDR1 is ENHRY and CDR2 SYGVKD. This CDR3 is built from 15 residues. V trimming: 9 bases; J trimming: 1 base; junction bases outside the gene matches: 3. DNA for the CDR3: TGTGCCATGAGGACTAGCGGGGAGAACACCGGGGAGCTGTTTTTT. Translating it yields CAMRTSGENTGELFF.

This clone was counted once. The V gene is TRBV6-4, the J gene TRBJ1-2, with TRBD1 matching 7 bases. The CDR3 runs to 13 residues. Germline CDR1 is MRHNA and CDR2 is SNTAGT. V lost 5 bases to trimming and J lost 2 bases; unmatched junction nucleotides: 2. CDR3 protein: CASSPGQNYGYTF. The CDR3 DNA sequence: TGTGCCAGCAGTCCGGGACAGAACTATGGCTACACCTTC.

V and J are TRBV19 and TRBJ1-5; TRBD1 aligns across 11 bases. The CDR3 totals 15 residues. J gave up 4 bases and V 3 bases, and 2 bases lay outside the gene matches. The germline CDR1 and CDR2 sequences are LNHDA and SQIVND (reference sequence). CDR3 DNA sequence: TGTGCCAGTAGTATTGGGACAGGGGGGAATCAGCCCCAGCATTTT. Translated, it gives CASSIGTGGNQPQHF.

Details on this clone: This sample also contains other DNA sequences that code for the same CDR3. The chain is built from TRBV7-2 and TRBJ2-7, with TRBD1 as a possible D gene (6 bases). The CDR3 length is 15 residues. Germline V CDR1 and CDR2: SGHTA, FQGNSA. Trimming took off 2 bases at V and 4 bases at J, with 15 bases between the two ends. The CDR3 region has the DNA TGTGCCAGCAGCTTAACCTTTAAAGGGGGATACGAGCAGTACTTC. Residues: CASSLTFKGGYEQYF.

The table lists this clone with a few counts. The chain recombines TRBV6-5 with TRBJ2-7; maybe TRBD2 (5 bases). Deletions cut 0 bases from V and 6 bases from J, with 12 bases between. This CDR3 spans 14 amino acids. Per the germline V gene, CDR1 is MNHEY and CDR2 is SVGAGI. In DNA form, the CDR3 reads TGTGCCAGCAGTTACTCGACAACGGGGTCCGAGCAGTACTTC. Encoded protein: CASSYSTTGSEQYF.

This chain uses TRBV9 with TRBJ2-1; TRBD2 might be the D (5 bases). V gave up 0 bases and J gave up 5 bases, with 12 bases separating them. Germline V lookup: CDR1 SGDLS, CDR2 YYNGEE. This CDR3 contains 15 residues. CDR3 amino acids: CASSVEDSSNNEQFF. The CDR3 nucleotides read TGTGCCAGCAGCGTAGAGGACTCTTCTAACAATGAGCAGTTCTTC.

The chain couples TRBV12-5 to TRBJ2-1; D possibly uses TRBD1 or TRBD2 (5 bases each). This CDR3 is 12 amino acids long. The V end was cut by 0 bases, the J end by 8 bases, with 5 bases between. In germline, CDR1 is LGHNT, CDR2 FRNRAP. The CDR3 nucleotides are TGTGCTAGTGGTTTGGTGGGGGATGAGCAGTTCTTC. It specifies CASGLVGDEQFF.

The chain uses TRBV7-2 and TRBJ2-1; D gene ambiguous. Germline V lookup: CDR1 SGHTA, CDR2 FQGNSA. This CDR3 spans 13 amino acids. V lost 1 base and J 5 bases, leaving 6 bases between the germline ends. The CDR3 DNA is TGTGCCAGCAGCTTAGGGCTCAACAATGAGCAGTTCTTC. It translates to CASSLGLNNEQFF.

The rearrangement links TRBV4-3 to TRBJ1-4; D is undetermined. The germline CDR1 and CDR2 sequences are LGHNA and YSLEER. V lost 4 bases and J 7 bases, leaving 13 bases between the germline ends. This CDR3 is built from 14 residues. This chain's CDR3 is CASSLSMTSEKLFF. CDR3 bases: TGCGCCAGCAGCCTCAGCATGACATCTGAAAAACTGTTTTTT.

This clone was picked up a small number of times. V and J are TRBV19 and TRBJ1-2; D call uncertain. The CDR3 runs 13 residues. Germline CDR1 is LNHDA and CDR2 is SQIVND (reference sequence). V was shortened by 5 bases and J by 6 bases, with 13 bases between the two germline ends. CDR3 amino acids: CASSPRSWDGYTF. CDR3 in DNA: TGTGCCAGTAGTCCCCGGTCGTGGGATGGCTACACCTTC.

CDR3 sequence reads: CASSSGTSGHNEQFF. The CDR3 nucleotides are TGTGCCAGCAGCAGTGGGACTAGCGGCCACAATGAGCAGTTCTTC. V usage is TRBV5-4 and J usage is TRBJ2-1; TRBD2 agrees at 11 bases. The CDR3 extends over 15 amino acids. The ends lost 4 bases at V and 5 bases at J; junction bases unmatched: 5. Germline loops: CDR1 SGHNT, CDR2 YYREEE (reference sequence).

In its sample, this clone was seen a few times. This chain uses TRBV7-2 with TRBJ1-6; TRBD1 matches 7 bases. V lost 3 bases and J lost 10; bases outside the gene matches: 12. CDR1 SGHTA and CDR2 FQGNSA come from the germline V gene. This CDR3 has 16 residues. CDR3 amino acids: CASSFRGTGSQSPLHF. CDR3 in DNA: TGTGCCAGCAGCTTCAGGGGGACTGGATCACAATCACCCCTCCACTTT.

The chain carries TRBV19 and TRBJ2-7; 7 nucleotides agree with TRBD2. V gave up 6 bases and J gave up 3 bases; unmatched junction bases: 8. This CDR3 has 14 residues. CDR1 is LNHDA, CDR2 SQIVND, per germline (reference sequence). The CDR3 DNA follows: TGTGCCAGTAGCTCGGGGGGAGCGGTCTACGAGCAGTACTTC. This encodes CASSSGGAVYEQYF.

V and J are TRBV7-6 and TRBJ1-1; no clear D gene. V gave up 2 bases and J gave up 2 bases, with 9 bases separating them. CDR1 is SGHVS and CDR2 is FNYEAQ in the germline V gene. CDR3 length equals 14 residues. CDR3 in DNA: TGTGCCAGCAGCTTAACGGGTGCCAACACTGAAGCTTTCTTT. Protein: CASSLTGANTEAFF. Full variable domain (outside the CDR3, taken from reference TRBV7-6 and TRBJ1-1): GAGVSQSPRYKVTKRGQDVALRCDPISGHVSLYWYRQALGQGPEFLTYFNYEAQQDKSGLPNDRFSAERPEGSISTLTIQRTEQRDSAMYRCASSLTGANTEAFFGQGTRLTVV.

The chain carries TRBV18 and TRBJ1-3; the match to TRBD1 covers 7 bases. The CDR3 has 15 residues. The germline V gene has CDR1 KGHSH and CDR2 LQKENI. V shed 3 bases and J 3 bases; nucleotides not matched to a gene: 5. The CDR3 sequence: CASSPPQGYGNTIYF. For the CDR3, the DNA is TGTGCCAGCTCACCGCCACAGGGGTATGGAAACACCATATATTTT.

This clone was picked up one time. The rearrangement joins TRBV2 to TRBJ2-5; 15 bases align to TRBD2. CDR1 SNHLY and CDR2 FYNNEI come from the germline V gene. CDR3 length: 17 residues. Trimming cost V 5 bases and J 4 bases; bases outside gene matches: 8. The DNA for the CDR3 is TGTGCCAGCAGTCACAGCGGGACTAGCGGGAGGTTAGAGACCCAGTACTTC. Its protein product is CASSHSGTSGRLETQYF.

This clone came up a few times. The chain has TRBV27 and TRBJ2-1; possible D gene TRBD1, 5 bases. The CDR3 has 14 residues. The V and J ends lost 0 bases and 9 bases respectively, with 12 bases between them. Germline CDR1 is MNHEY and CDR2 is SMNVEV (reference sequence). The CDR3 DNA reads TGTGCCAGCAGTTTATCGGGGCAGGGCCGTGAGCAGTTCTTC. It translates to CASSLSGQGREQFF.

J is TRBJ2-3 and V is TRBV5-4; 9 positions match TRBD1. The CDR3 totals 15 residues. Germline V gene sequence: CDR1 SGHNT, CDR2 YYREEE (reference sequence). V shed 5 bases, J shed 2 bases, and the junction held 6 bases outside the gene matches. The CDR3 coding sequence is TGTGCCAGCAGTAACGGACAGGGGAACACAGATACGCAGTATTTT. It encodes CASSNGQGNTDTQYF.

This clone was observed a handful of times. The chain employs TRBV19 and TRBJ2-7; D gene uncertain. The V end was cut by 5 bases, the J end by 1 base, with 12 bases between. Per the germline V gene, CDR1 is LNHDA and CDR2 is SQIVND (reference sequence). The CDR3 length is 14 residues. The CDR3: CASSSPQDSYEQYF. As DNA, the CDR3 is TGTGCCAGTAGTTCCCCGCAAGATTCCTACGAGCAGTACTTC.

This clone has only a few counts. The chain is built from TRBV14 and TRBJ2-3, with D perhaps matching TRBD1 or TRBD2 (7 bases each). V lost 1 base and J 6 bases, leaving 23 bases between the germline ends. The CDR3 has 18 residues. Germline assignment: CDR1 SGHDN and CDR2 FVKESK. The CDR3 bases are TGTGCCAGCAGCCAAGGGACTAGGGACAGACTACCGACGGATACGCAGTATTTT. It yields the protein CASSQGTRDRLPTDTQYF.

V is TRBV6-1 and J is TRBJ1-5, with unresolved D. The CDR3 is 15 residues long. Between the trimmed V and J ends, which lost 8 bases and 0 bases, there was a span of 14 bases. CDR1 and CDR2 (germline): MNHNS, SASEGT. The CDR3 reads CASLGMTYSNQPQHF. The CDR3 bases are TGTGCCAGCCTAGGAATGACGTATAGCAATCAGCCCCAGCATTTT.

This clone came up once. This chain joins TRBV11-3 and TRBJ2-2; D uncertain. The CDR3 consists of 15 residues. The germline V gene encodes CDR1 SGHNT and CDR2 YENEEA. V was clipped by 5 bases and J by 0 bases, with 10 bases between them. This CDR3 is CASSPRNSNTGELFF. Written as DNA, the CDR3 is TGTGCCAGCAGCCCACGGAATTCGAACACCGGGGAGCTGTTTTTT.

This clone has a handful of counts. The chain is built from TRBV5-1 and TRBJ2-3; TRBD1 matches at 7 bases. The CDR3 runs 17 residues. Trimming removed 0 bases from V and 1 base from J; junction bases left unmatched: 8. The germline gives CDR1 SGHRS, CDR2 YFSETQ. The CDR3 is CASSLELRGTGTDTQYF. Written as DNA, the CDR3 is TGCGCCAGCAGCTTGGAGCTCAGGGGGACGGGCACAGATACGCAGTATTTT.

The chain recombines TRBV7-8 with TRBJ1-1; D is perhaps TRBD1 (5 bases). Germline CDR1 is SGHVS and CDR2 is FQNEAQ. The CDR3 sequence is 16 residues long. The germline V and J ends were trimmed by 0 bases and 6 bases, with 17 bases remaining between them. The CDR3 is CASSLARSKDIPEAFF. In DNA form, the CDR3 reads TGTGCCAGCAGCTTAGCTCGATCTAAGGACATACCTGAAGCTTTCTTT.

This chain joins TRBV29-1 and TRBJ2-5; D is unclear. The V and J ends lost 5 bases and 0 bases respectively, with 7 bases between them. Germline V lookup: CDR1 SQVTM, CDR2 ANQGSEA. The CDR3 has 12 amino acids. CDR3 DNA sequence: TGCAGCGTTCTAGGGTACCAAGAGACCCAGTACTTC. The encoded protein is CSVLGYQETQYF. The full variable domain, with the rest looked up from reference TRBV29-1 and TRBJ2-5, is SAVISQKPSRDICQRGTSLTIQCQVDSQVTMMFWYRQQPGQSLTLIATANQGSEATYESGFVIDKFPISRPNLTFSTLTVSNMSPEDSSIYLCSVLGYQETQYFGPGTRLLVL.

The CDR3 sequence is CASSLAGLTGEGEAFF. In nucleotides, the CDR3 is TGTGCCAGCAGCTTAGCGGGCCTGACAGGGGAGGGTGAAGCTTTCTTT. V is TRBV7-2 and J is TRBJ1-1; 8 nucleotides line up with TRBD1. This CDR3 region has 16 residues. V gave up 0 bases and J gave up 7 bases; unmatched junction bases: 10. Germline V CDR1 and CDR2: SGHTA, FQGNSA.

This chain joins TRBV11-2 and TRBJ1-4, with D hard to call. V shed 5 bases and J shed 5 bases, with 18 bases lying between them. Germline CDR1 is SGHAT and CDR2 is FQNNGV. The CDR3 runs 16 residues. As DNA, the CDR3 is TGTGCCAGCAGCCAAGAAGCGACGGGGTTGAATGAAAAACTGTTTTTT. This codes for CASSQEATGLNEKLFF.

The gene calls are TRBV19 and TRBJ2-3; 13 positions match TRBD2. The CDR3 extends over 16 amino acids. V lost 7 bases and J lost 3; bases outside the gene matches: 7. The germline V gene has CDR1 LNHDA and CDR2 SQIVND (reference sequence). The CDR3 is CASKVGTSGTTDTQYF. Here the CDR3 DNA reads TGTGCCAGTAAGGTAGGGACTAGCGGGACTACAGATACGCAGTATTTT.

The chain employs TRBV19 and TRBJ1-2, with D unclear. The CDR3 runs 15 residues. V lost 2 bases and J 4 bases, leaving 14 bases between the germline ends. CDR1 and CDR2 from the germline V gene are LNHDA and SQIVND (reference sequence). This CDR3 is CASSIKAGLIYGYTF. The CDR3 nucleotides are TGTGCCAGTAGTATAAAGGCCGGACTGATCTATGGCTACACCTTC.

Concerning this clone itself: The junction and the germline gene differ at one end; a read error may be behind it. J is TRBJ1-5 and V is TRBV19; possible D gene TRBD1, 5 bases. The CDR3 totals 15 residues. Germline V gene lookup returns CDR1 LNHDA and CDR2 SQIVND (reference sequence). In DNA, the CDR3 is TGTGCCAGTAGGATAGACCGGGACCCCTGGGGGCCCCAGCATTTT. Protein sequence: CASRIDRDPWGPQHF.

The rearrangement links TRBV6-1 to TRBJ1-2, with D possibly matching TRBD1 (6 bases). The CDR3 has 15 residues. Trimming stripped 2 bases from V and 2 bases from J, with 12 bases between. CDR1 is MNHNS and CDR2 is SASEGT in the germline V gene. CDR3 DNA: TGTGCCAGCAGTGAAAAGGGGGGGTACAACTATGGCTACACCTTC. Its translation is CASSEKGGYNYGYTF.

The V call is TRBV7-9, the J call TRBJ1-4; D possibly corresponds to TRBD1 (6 bases). The CDR3 contains 16 residues. CDR1 SEHNR and CDR2 FQNEAQ come from the germline V gene (reference sequence). V lost 3 bases and J lost 0, with 11 bases in between. DNA for the CDR3: TGTGCCAGCAGCTTCCCCCGGACAGCAACTAATGAAAAACTGTTTTTT. It is translated as CASSFPRTATNEKLFF.